This T cell receptor beta chain was identified during a study of T cells in Graves' hyperthyroidism and ophthalmopathy. Worth noting for this clonotype: It is likely a read error, because the conserved phenylalanine at the end of the CDR3 is missing.

CDR1 is GTSNPN, CDR2 SVGIG, per germline (reference sequence). Trimming at V came to 5 bases and at J to 10 bases, leaving 14 bases not matched to a gene. This CDR3 is 15 amino acids long. Amplification targeted TCR beta CDR3 regions from RNA transcripts. First-round RT-PCR targeting the TCR CDR3 was performed with the HTBI primer set. MiXCR, run by TCRdb on the multiplex PCR reads, gives a single entry per CDR3 protein. The table has fewer than 900,000 distinct CDR3 sequences, around 19% seen once. The genes are TRBV30 and TRBJ1-6, with TRBD1 identical over 7 bases. The receptor's source is a woman aged 50 to 65 with Graves' hyperthyroidism that later progressed to Graves' ophthalmopathy. The specimen was blood. The DNA of the CDR3 is TGTGCCTGGGAACCTTCGACAGGGATTAGGTCACCCCTCCACCTT. Translating gives CAWEPSTGIRSPLHL.